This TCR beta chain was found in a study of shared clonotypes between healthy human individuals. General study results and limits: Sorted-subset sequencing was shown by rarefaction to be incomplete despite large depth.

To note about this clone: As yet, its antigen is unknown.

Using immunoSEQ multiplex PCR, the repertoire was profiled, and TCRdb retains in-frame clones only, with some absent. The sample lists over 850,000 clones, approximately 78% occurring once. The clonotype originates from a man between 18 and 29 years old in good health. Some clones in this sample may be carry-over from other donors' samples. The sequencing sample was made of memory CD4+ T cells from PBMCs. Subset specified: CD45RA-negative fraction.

CDR3 sequence: CASSLMGTSISGANVLTF. CDR3 bases: TGTGCCAGCAGCTTAATGGGGACATCAATCTCTGGGGCCAACGTCCTGACTTTC. V is TRBV7-3 and J is TRBJ2-6, with a tentative D call TRBD1 (6 bases). The CDR3 length is 18 residues. The V gene lost 1 base and the J gene lost 0 bases, with 13 bases spanning the gap. Germline V gene sequence: CDR1 SGHTA, CDR2 FQGTGA.